The next 16 T cell receptor beta chains were all read from a single sample in a study of graft-versus-host responses after intestinal transplantation. Assay used: immunoSEQ multiplex PCR; TCRdb lists only in-frame clones, some missing. The table includes about 70,000 clones, 90% detected once. These receptors have no known antigen. The material was unstimulated CD8+ T cells sorted from spleen or lymph node cells, obtained before transplant. These receptor sequences come from a human donor who was the organ donor for an intestinal transplant.

The V gene is TRBV27, the J gene TRBJ2-1, with D tentatively TRBD2 (6 bases). This CDR3 comprises 15 residues. V was pared by 7 bases and J by 6 bases, with 19 bases between. The germline V gene has CDR1 MNHEY and CDR2 SMNVEV (reference sequence). CDR3 in amino acids: CASTPDGGAFNEQFF. The CDR3 DNA reads TGTGCCAGCACCCCGGATGGAGGGGCTTTCAATGAGCAGTTCTTC.

The chain has TRBV6-5 and TRBJ2-1, with 11 bases aligning to TRBD2. From germline, CDR1 is MNHEY and CDR2 SVGAGI. V dropped 6 bases and J dropped 1; count of bases not matched to a gene: 2. This CDR3 is 15 amino acids long. CDR3 sequence: CASRVAGGSYNEQFF. The DNA for the CDR3 is TGTGCCAGCAGGGTAGCGGGGGGGTCCTACAATGAGCAGTTCTTC.

The chain links TRBV6-1 to TRBJ2-1; 8 positions agree with TRBD2. The CDR3 runs to 17 residues. Germline CDR1 reads MNHNS; CDR2 reads SASEGT. The trim removed 1 base at V and 0 bases at J, leaving 5 bases unmatched. DNA for the CDR3: TGTGCCAGCAGTGAAGACCGGGGGGGCCCCTCCTACAATGAGCAGTTCTTC. Translating it yields CASSEDRGGPSYNEQFF.

The chain uses TRBV1 and TRBJ2-3; TRBD1 reflects the table's D call only, with no check against the DNA. TRBV1 is a pseudogene segment. The length of the CDR3 is 15 residues. The CDR3: CTSINRDRGTDTQYF. The CDR3 coding sequence is TGCACCAGCATCAACCGGGACAGGGGGACAGATACGCAGTATTTT.

This clone was counted a single time. The chain carries TRBV2 and TRBJ2-5; TRBD2 matches 14 bases. The CDR3 contains 15 residues. V shed 7 bases and J 3 bases; nucleotides not matched to a gene: 4. Germline CDR1 is SNHLY and CDR2 is FYNNEI. This chain's CDR3 is CASMRGLAGEETQYF. In DNA form, the CDR3 reads TGTGCCAGCATGAGGGGACTAGCGGGAGAAGAGACCCAGTACTTC.

The chain links TRBV19 to TRBJ1-1, with TRBD1 as a possible D gene (5 bases). The V gene's germline CDR1 is LNHDA and CDR2 SQIVND (reference sequence). The V end was cut by 3 bases, the J end by 1 base, with 12 bases between. The length of the CDR3 is 15 residues. The CDR3 bases are TGTGCCAGTAGTATTTCAGCGGGGGGGAACACTGAAGCTTTCTTT. It yields the protein CASSISAGGNTEAFF. The full variable domain, in which reference TRBV19 and TRBJ1-1 provide the parts outside the CDR3, is DGGITQSPKYLFRKEGQNVTLSCEQNLNHDAMYWYRQDPGQGLRLIYYSQIVNDFQKGDIAEGYSVSREKKESFPLTVTSAQKNPTAFYLCASSISAGGNTEAFFGQGTRLTVV.

The genes are TRBV5-1 and TRBJ2-2; 7 nucleotides match TRBD2. With 7 bases clipped from V and 6 bases from J, the junction kept 15 bases outside the gene matches. Germline V gene sequence: CDR1 SGHRS, CDR2 YFSETQ. The CDR3 is made up of 16 amino acids. Here the CDR3 DNA reads TGCGCCAGCGGGGACCCCGGGACTATCGCCTCCGGGGAGCTGTTTTTT. This codes for CASGDPGTIASGELFF.

This chain connects TRBV27 to TRBJ2-3; possible D gene TRBD2, 6 bases. V was trimmed by 0 bases and J by 1 base, leaving 11 bases between them. Germline V gene lookup returns CDR1 MNHEY and CDR2 SMNVEV (reference sequence). The CDR3 is 16 residues long. The CDR3 DNA is TGTGCCAGCAGTTTATCGGCGGGGCGCCGCACAGATACGCAGTATTTT. Amino acid sequence: CASSLSAGRRTDTQYF.

Only one count was recorded for this clone. The CDR3, as DNA: TGCGCCAGCAGCCCCCCGACAGTCGGCCCGGATTCACCCCTCCACTTT. This sequence encodes CASSPPTVGPDSPLHF. The chain recombines TRBV4-1 with TRBJ1-6; the D gene is possibly TRBD1 (5 bases). Germline CDR1 reads MGHRA; CDR2 reads YSYEKL. The CDR3 loop spans 16 amino acids. With 4 bases removed from V and 8 bases from J, the gap between germline ends came to 18 bases.

This chain links TRBV5-6 with TRBJ1-1, with 9 bases aligning to TRBD1. J lost 3 bases, V lost 4 bases, and 16 bases had no gene match. There are 18 residues in the CDR3. Germline V gene data show CDR1 as SGHDT and CDR2 as YYEEEE. The CDR3 DNA sequence: TGTGCCAGCAGCCCCTGGTCAGGACAGGGGCGGCCGGACACTGAAGCTTTCTTT. It specifies CASSPWSGQGRPDTEAFF.

This clone has just one count. This chain joins TRBV5-6 and TRBJ2-5, with a weak D call TRBD2 (5 bases). V was shortened by 0 bases and J by 5 bases, with 17 bases between the two germline ends. The length of the CDR3 is 16 residues. CDR1 and CDR2 from the germline V gene are SGHDT and YYEEEE. The DNA of the CDR3 is TGTGCCAGCAGCTTGGGGTTTGAGGGAGCCGGTGAGACCCAGTACTTC. This sequence encodes CASSLGFEGAGETQYF. Together with reference TRBV5-6 and TRBJ2-5, the CDR3 gives the full variable domain: DAGVTQSPTHLIKTRGQQVTLRCSPKSGHDTVSWYQQALGQGPQFIFQYYEEEERQRGNFPDRFSGHQFPNYSSELNVNALLLGDSALYLCASSLGFEGAGETQYFGPGTRLLVL.

This clone came up once. V usage is TRBV28 and J usage is TRBJ2-1, with 10 bases that match TRBD2. The CDR3 spans 14 residues. V trimming: 6 bases; J trimming: 10 bases; junction bases outside the gene matches: 9. CDR1 MDHEN and CDR2 SYDVKM come from the germline V gene. CDR3 sequence (DNA): TGTGCCAGCAGGGCAGCGGGGGGGCCTAAGGAGCAGTTCTTC. This encodes CASRAAGGPKEQFF.

V and J are TRBV6-5 and TRBJ1-2; 9 nucleotides match TRBD1. V gave up 6 bases and J gave up 2 bases; unmatched junction bases: 7. CDR1 is MNHEY, CDR2 SVGAGI, per germline. The CDR3 consists of 15 residues. CDR3 sequence reads: CASRPTGGANYGYTF. CDR3 sequence (DNA): TGTGCCAGCAGGCCTACAGGGGGCGCGAACTATGGCTACACCTTC.

This CDR3 reads CASSDIDEQFF. The CDR3 coding sequence is TGTGCCAGCAGTGATATCGATGAGCAGTTCTTC. The chain uses TRBV2 and TRBJ2-1; the D is unclear. CDR3 length: 11 residues. Germline V gives CDR1 SNHLY, CDR2 FYNNEI. Trimming removed 3 bases from V and 8 bases from J, with 5 bases in between.

The genes are TRBV21-1 and TRBJ2-7; TRBD1, the D gene given by the table, was not confirmed from the DNA. TRBV21-1 is a pseudogene segment. The CDR3 totals 16 residues. The CDR3 loop is CASSNRYRASSYEQYV. CDR3 in DNA: TGTGCCAGCAGCAATAGATACAGGGCGAGCTCCTACGAGCAGTACGTC.

This clone occurred a few times. This rearrangement joins TRBV4-3 to TRBJ1-3; possible D gene TRBD1, 6 bases. V was cut by 0 bases and J by 1 base, with 7 bases left in between. CDR3 length equals 15 residues. Germline CDR1 is LGHNA and CDR2 is YSLEER. The CDR3 DNA is TGCGCCAGCAGCCAAGACAGGGGTTCTGGAAACACCATATATTTT. Amino acids: CASSQDRGSGNTIYF.